This TCR beta chain was captured in a study of blood T cell repertoires in COVID-19. Sequenced by immunoSEQ multiplex PCR; TCRdb stores in-frame clones only, minus some. The sample lists approximately 440,000 clones; approximately 89% were seen once. This sequence was found in a woman aged 50 to 65 with COVID-19, enrolled during active disease. Material for sequencing was peripheral blood.

The CDR3 region is CASAQKAGLGWNEQFF. The CDR3 bases are TGTGCCAGCGCACAAAAAGCGGGCCTGGGATGGAATGAGCAGTTCTTC. The chain couples TRBV3-1 (or the pseudogene TRBV3-2) to TRBJ2-1; tentatively, D is TRBD2 (6 bases). V gave up 8 bases and J gave up 7 bases, with 24 bases separating them. The CDR3 runs to 16 residues. Germline CDR1 reads LGHDT; CDR2 reads YNNKEL (reference sequence).